This is a list of T cell receptor beta chains from one sample in a study of shared clonotypes between healthy human individuals. Sequencing was performed with immunoSEQ multiplex PCR; in TCRdb, only in-frame clones are kept and a portion is missing. Of about a million clones in the sample, around 76% are singletons; the top ten hold 1.2% to 1.5%. The material sequenced was memory CD4+ T cells sorted from blood. These receptor sequences come from a man between 18 and 29 years old in good health. Each CDR3 is given with its conserved first and last residue. A D gene is named only where the DNA matches it firmly. Size is stated for part of the rows, as once, few or many counts, or as a class when the clone is expanded.

cdr3_nt: TGTGCCAGCAGCCTCGACAGCGAGCAGTACTTC
cdr3_aa: CASSLDSEQYF
v_call: TRBV28
j_call: TRBJ2-7
d_call: .
clone_size: .

cdr3_nt: TGTGCCACCAGCAGAGGCGGGACAGGGGACAATGAGCAGTTCTTC
cdr3_aa: CATSRGGTGDNEQFF
v_call: TRBV15
j_call: TRBJ2-1
d_call: TRBD1
clone_size: .

cdr3_nt: TGCGCCAGCAGCCTAGTCCAGACAGTGAACACTGAAGCTTTCTTT
cdr3_aa: CASSLVQTVNTEAFF
v_call: TRBV4-1
j_call: TRBJ1-1
d_call: .
clone_size: .

cdr3_nt: TGTGCCAGCAGCTTAGGAGGGACTAGCGGGCCCACAGATACGCAGTATTTT
cdr3_aa: CASSLGGTSGPTDTQYF
v_call: TRBV13
j_call: TRBJ2-3
d_call: TRBD2
clone_size: .

cdr3_nt: TGTGCCAGCAGCCCGGGACCCACCAATGTTGGAGGCAATCAGCCCCAGCATTTT
cdr3_aa: CASSPGPTNVGGNQPQHF
v_call: TRBV7-2
j_call: TRBJ1-5
d_call: .
clone_size: .

cdr3_nt: TGTGCCAGCAGAACCTCGGGACAGGGGACCCACGAGCAGTACTTC
cdr3_aa: CASRTSGQGTHEQYF
v_call: TRBV5-8
j_call: TRBJ2-7
d_call: TRBD1
clone_size: .

cdr3_nt: TGCGCCAGCAGCTTGACAGAGACCCAGTACTTC
cdr3_aa: CASSLTETQYF
v_call: TRBV5-1
j_call: TRBJ2-5
d_call: .
clone_size: many

cdr3_nt: TGTGCCAGCAGTTACGGGGGGACTGAAGCTTTCTTT
cdr3_aa: CASSYGGTEAFF
v_call: TRBV6-5
j_call: TRBJ1-1
d_call: .
clone_size: .

cdr3_nt: TGTGCCAGCAGTACGGGACAGGGGGACGTGCAGCCCCAGCATTTT
cdr3_aa: CASSTGQGDVQPQHF
v_call: TRBV2
j_call: TRBJ1-5
d_call: TRBD1
clone_size: .

cdr3_nt: TGTGCCAGCAGCTCCTCGGGACAGGCGAACCTTGGCTACACCTTC
cdr3_aa: CASSSSGQANLGYTF
v_call: TRBV7-9
j_call: TRBJ1-2
d_call: TRBD1
clone_size: few

cdr3_nt: TGTGCCAGCAGCCCCCGTGAGCTGAACACTGAAGCTTTCTTT
cdr3_aa: CASSPRELNTEAFF
v_call: TRBV7-6
j_call: TRBJ1-1
d_call: .
clone_size: .

cdr3_nt: TGCGCCAGCAGGCCGGATTTGAACTATGGCTACACCTTC
cdr3_aa: CASRPDLNYGYTF
v_call: TRBV4-3
j_call: TRBJ1-2
d_call: .
clone_size: .

cdr3_nt: TGTGCCAGCAGTCCTCTTTTGGGAACCGGGACAACTTTT
cdr3_aa: CASSPLLGTGTTF
v_call: TRBV27
j_call: TRBJ2-3
d_call: .
clone_size: once

cdr3_nt: TGTGCCACCAACGGCGGGGGTTACACCGGGGAGCTGTTTTTT
cdr3_aa: CATNGGGYTGELFF
v_call: TRBV28
j_call: TRBJ2-2
d_call: TRBD2
clone_size: .

cdr3_nt: TGCGCCAGCAGCTTGGGGGCTCTGAACACCGGGGAGCTGTTTTTT
cdr3_aa: CASSLGALNTGELFF
v_call: TRBV5-1
j_call: TRBJ2-2
d_call: .
clone_size: .

cdr3_nt: TGCAGCGTTGAACAGGGGGCCTTTAGCCATGAGCAGTTCTTC
cdr3_aa: CSVEQGAFSHEQFF
v_call: TRBV29-1
j_call: TRBJ2-1
d_call: TRBD1
clone_size: .

cdr3_nt: TGCGCCAGCAGTGAGCCGATGTTGGGTGCAGATACGCAGTATTTT
cdr3_aa: CASSEPMLGADTQYF
v_call: TRBV10-2
j_call: TRBJ2-3
d_call: .
clone_size: .

cdr3_nt: TGTGCCACCAGCAGAGATAGTTCTAGCGGGAGTCAGCAGTTCTTC
cdr3_aa: CATSRDSSSGSQQFF
v_call: TRBV15
j_call: TRBJ2-1
d_call: TRBD2
clone_size: .

cdr3_nt: TGTGCCTGGACCCGAGGGGACCGGGCTAGCGGGAGAGTCCCCTACGAGCAGTACTTC
cdr3_aa: CAWTRGDRASGRVPYEQYF
v_call: TRBV30
j_call: TRBJ2-7
d_call: TRBD2
clone_size: .

cdr3_nt: TGTGCCAGCAGTTTACCCCGGGACACCATAAGAAAGGCGCGTATGCAGCCCCAGCATTTT
cdr3_aa: CASSLPRDTIRKARMQPQHF
v_call: TRBV28
j_call: TRBJ1-5
d_call: .
clone_size: .

cdr3_nt: TGTGCCAGCAGCTCCCGACTCAATAGCAATCAGCCCCAGCATTTT
cdr3_aa: CASSSRLNSNQPQHF
v_call: TRBV5-5
j_call: TRBJ1-5
d_call: .
clone_size: few

cdr3_nt: TGCGCCAGCAGCTTGATGGACAGTTCACCCCTCCACTTT
cdr3_aa: CASSLMDSSPLHF
v_call: TRBV5-1
j_call: TRBJ1-6
d_call: .
clone_size: .

cdr3_nt: TGTGCCAGCAGTTTAGGCGGTTATTCACCCCTCCACTTT
cdr3_aa: CASSLGGYSPLHF
v_call: TRBV28
j_call: TRBJ1-6
d_call: .
clone_size: .

cdr3_nt: TGTGCCAGCTCCCCAGGGGACACCATATATTTT
cdr3_aa: CASSPGDTIYF
v_call: TRBV18
j_call: TRBJ1-3
d_call: .
clone_size: .

cdr3_nt: TGTGCCAGTAGTGCCGGGACAGGGCGGGGAGGCGAGCAGTACTTC
cdr3_aa: CASSAGTGRGGEQYF
v_call: TRBV19
j_call: TRBJ2-7
d_call: TRBD1
clone_size: .

cdr3_nt: TGCGCCAGCAGCCTGGGACAGGGGGCTGGTGAGCAGTTCTTC
cdr3_aa: CASSLGQGAGEQFF
v_call: TRBV10-2
j_call: TRBJ2-1
d_call: TRBD1
clone_size: .

cdr3_nt: TGTGCCAGCAGCGAACAGGGCCCGAGCTCCTACGAGCAGTACTTC
cdr3_aa: CASSEQGPSSYEQYF
v_call: TRBV11-2
j_call: TRBJ2-7
d_call: .
clone_size: .

cdr3_nt: TGTGCCAGCAGCTTCGGGCGGGGTACTAGCACAGATACGCAGTATTTT
cdr3_aa: CASSFGRGTSTDTQYF
v_call: TRBV5-6
j_call: TRBJ2-3
d_call: .
clone_size: .

cdr3_nt: TGTGCCAGCAGCTTAGGGTCGGGGGGCAACATTCAGTACTTC
cdr3_aa: CASSLGSGGNIQYF
v_call: TRBV7-2
j_call: TRBJ2-4
d_call: .
clone_size: .

cdr3_nt: TGTGCCACCAGCAGATTAGGGGGGGCCTCCTACAATGAGCAGTTCTTC
cdr3_aa: CATSRLGGASYNEQFF
v_call: TRBV15
j_call: TRBJ2-1
d_call: .
clone_size: .

cdr3_nt: TGTGCCAGCAGCCCGTATTCCGGGGGACGATCGGGAAACACCATATATTTT
cdr3_aa: CASSPYSGGRSGNTIYF
v_call: TRBV9
j_call: TRBJ1-3
d_call: .
clone_size: .

cdr3_nt: TGCGCCAGCAGGGAAGGGACAGGGTACATCAATGAGCAGTTCTTC
cdr3_aa: CASREGTGYINEQFF
v_call: TRBV5-1
j_call: TRBJ2-1
d_call: TRBD1
clone_size: .

cdr3_nt: TGTGCCAGCAGCTTCATGGCGGGAGTTGAGCAGTTCTTC
cdr3_aa: CASSFMAGVEQFF
v_call: TRBV7-2
j_call: TRBJ2-1
d_call: TRBD2
clone_size: .

cdr3_nt: TGCGCCAGCAGCTCGCTACCGACAGACTACAATGAGCAGTTCTTC
cdr3_aa: CASSSLPTDYNEQFF
v_call: TRBV5-1
j_call: TRBJ2-1
d_call: .
clone_size: .

cdr3_nt: TGTGCCAGCAGCTCGACAGGGAACCACGAGCAGTACTTC
cdr3_aa: CASSSTGNHEQYF
v_call: TRBV6-5
j_call: TRBJ2-7
d_call: TRBD1
clone_size: .

cdr3_nt: TGTGCCAGCAGTTCCCCGGGACAGGCTCGCACCGGGGAGCTGTTTTTT
cdr3_aa: CASSSPGQARTGELFF
v_call: TRBV6-6
j_call: TRBJ2-2
d_call: TRBD1
clone_size: .

cdr3_nt: TGCGCCAGCAGCCAAGAAACTAGCGGCTACAATGAGCAGTTCTTC
cdr3_aa: CASSQETSGYNEQFF
v_call: TRBV4-3
j_call: TRBJ2-1
d_call: TRBD2
clone_size: once

cdr3_nt: TGTGCCAGCAGCCGAGAAGGGTTTAACTATGGCTACACCTTC
cdr3_aa: CASSREGFNYGYTF
v_call: TRBV5-5
j_call: TRBJ1-2
d_call: .
clone_size: .

cdr3_nt: TGTGCCAGCAGCTTCCAAAGCGCTGAAGCTTTCTTT
cdr3_aa: CASSFQSAEAFF
v_call: TRBV7-2
j_call: TRBJ1-1
d_call: .
clone_size: .

cdr3_nt: TGTGCCAGCAGCCCCAACCCCGGCAGCATGAACACTGAAGCTTTCTTT
cdr3_aa: CASSPNPGSMNTEAFF
v_call: TRBV9
j_call: TRBJ1-1
d_call: .
clone_size: few

cdr3_nt: TGTGCCAGCAGCCCCGGGACTATCAAGGAGACCCAGTACTTC
cdr3_aa: CASSPGTIKETQYF
v_call: TRBV7-9
j_call: TRBJ2-5
d_call: TRBD2
clone_size: .

cdr3_nt: TGCGCCAGCAGCCGTGGGCTACAAGAGACCCAGTACTTC
cdr3_aa: CASSRGLQETQYF
v_call: TRBV4-3
j_call: TRBJ2-5
d_call: .
clone_size: .

cdr3_nt: TGTGCCAGTAGTGGCGGGACAGCGGCCACTGGAAACACCATATATTTT
cdr3_aa: CASSGGTAATGNTIYF
v_call: TRBV19
j_call: TRBJ1-3
d_call: TRBD1
clone_size: few

cdr3_nt: TGTGCCATCAGTGAGTCCAGGGGGACGGGACAAGAGACCCAGTACTTC
cdr3_aa: CAISESRGTGQETQYF
v_call: TRBV10-3
j_call: TRBJ2-5
d_call: TRBD1
clone_size: .

cdr3_nt: TGTGCCAGCACGCCGGGCCCTATGGGCGATGAGCAGTTCTTC
cdr3_aa: CASTPGPMGDEQFF
v_call: TRBV2
j_call: TRBJ2-1
d_call: .
clone_size: .

cdr3_nt: TGTGCCAGCAGGAAGACAGGTGGTTATAGCAATCAGCCCCAGCATTTT
cdr3_aa: CASRKTGGYSNQPQHF
v_call: TRBV27
j_call: TRBJ1-5
d_call: .
clone_size: .

cdr3_nt: TGTGCCAGTAGTATAGAACTAGACAGGGGGGCTGAAGCTTTCTTT
cdr3_aa: CASSIELDRGAEAFF
v_call: TRBV19
j_call: TRBJ1-1
d_call: TRBD1
clone_size: .

cdr3_nt: TGTGCCAGCAGCTTGTCGACAGGGGGAAGGACTGAAGCTTTCTTT
cdr3_aa: CASSLSTGGRTEAFF
v_call: TRBV5-4
j_call: TRBJ1-1
d_call: TRBD1
clone_size: .

cdr3_nt: TGCGCCAGCAGTGCAAGCTTGATTTTGTCCTACGAGCAGTACTTC
cdr3_aa: CASSASLILSYEQYF
v_call: TRBV10-2
j_call: TRBJ2-7
d_call: .
clone_size: .

cdr3_nt: TGCGCCAGCAGCCCCGGCACGGGAAACACCATATATTTT
cdr3_aa: CASSPGTGNTIYF
v_call: TRBV5-1
j_call: TRBJ1-3
d_call: .
clone_size: .

cdr3_nt: TGTGCCAGTCCCAATAGCTCCTCTGGGGCCAACGTCCTGACTTTC
cdr3_aa: CASPNSSSGANVLTF
v_call: TRBV11-2
j_call: TRBJ2-6
d_call: .
clone_size: few

cdr3_nt: TGTGCCAGCAGCCCCGGAAGCGGGAGCTCCTACGAGCAGTACTTC
cdr3_aa: CASSPGSGSSYEQYF
v_call: TRBV7-9
j_call: TRBJ2-7
d_call: TRBD2
clone_size: .

cdr3_nt: TGTGCCAGCAGTTCAACACTTACTTACTCCTACGAGCAGTACTTC
cdr3_aa: CASSSTLTYSYEQYF
v_call: TRBV28
j_call: TRBJ2-7
d_call: .
clone_size: .